This T cell receptor beta chain was retrieved from a study of a mutant IDH1 vaccine in newly diagnosed glioma. General study points: Any relationship between pseudoprogression and changes in top peripheral T cell clonotypes seemed absent.

Sequencing used immunoSEQ multiplex PCR; TCRdb keeps in-frame clones, though not all of them. This table holds around 100,000 clones, almost 90% found once. A word on this clone: What it binds is not known.

Time point specified: week 11, during vaccination. Doses comprised 300 ug of mutant IDH1 20-mer peptide each, plus topical imiquimod. Astrocytomas that were new, WHO grade 3 or 4, IDH1-mutant and ATRX-lost were present in the donors. This CDR3 contains 12 residues. Trimming cost V 4 bases and J 11 bases, with 15 bases left between them. The germline CDR1 and CDR2 sequences are SGDLS and YYNGEE. The rearrangement joins TRBV9 to TRBJ2-5; D tentatively reads TRBD1 or TRBD2 (6 bases each). The input for sequencing was PBMCs, taken from a glioma patient whose treatment included an IDH1 peptide vaccine. The TCR comes from a woman aged 50 to 60 with glioma. The chain's CDR3 is CASSRGTDRQYF. As DNA, the CDR3 is TGTGCCAGCAGCCGCGGGACCGACAGGCAGTACTTC.